Shown below are 2 T cell receptor beta chains from a single sample sequenced in a study of blood T cell repertoires in COVID-19 (TCRdb year 2020). The library relied on the immunoSEQ multiplex PCR assay. Sourced from immuneACCESS, this table was stored by TCRdb with only in-frame sequences that have V and J called. A share of the clones is absent; for the studies checked, an unresolved V gene accounts for under half, and the remainder has no known explanation. This sample has about 160,000 clones in its table, and 70% to 80% of those were observed once. The biggest ten clones account for around 8% of the sample. Source material: peripheral blood. These receptors originate from a woman aged 55-69 years with COVID-19, enrolled during active disease.

The V and J genes are TRBV30 and TRBJ2-3; 15 positions match TRBD2. The CDR3 sequence is 15 residues long. Per germline, CDR1 GTSNPN and CDR2 SVGIG (reference sequence). The ends lost 5 bases at V and 5 bases at J; junction bases unmatched: 5. For the CDR3, the DNA is TGTGCCTGGGCCCCGGGACTAGCGGGAGGAGATACGCAGTATTTT. Translated, it gives CAWAPGLAGGDTQYF.

The V gene is TRBV19, the J gene TRBJ2-3; D may be TRBD1 (5 bases). CDR3 length equals 13 residues. Germline V gene data show CDR1 as LNHDA and CDR2 as SQIVND (reference sequence). Trimming cost V 7 bases and J 7 bases, with 15 bases left between them. Here the CDR3 DNA reads TGTGCCAGTATTGATTTAGGGGATCATACGCAGTATTTT. Its protein product is CASIDLGDHTQYF.